Listed below are T cell receptor beta chains from one sample, sequenced in a study of CD8 T cells in Susac syndrome. TCRdb passed the immunoSEQ multiplex PCR reads through MiXCR, listing each CDR3 protein once. The table includes some 170,000 distinct CDR3 sequences, approximately 94% detected once. The source material was CD4+ T cells from PBMCs. The receptors come from a human donor with multiple sclerosis. CDR3s include the opening cysteine and the closing phenylalanine or tryptophan. The D gene is left open where the match is weak. Where a row states a size, it is once, few, many or the class of an expanded clone; other rows omit it.

TRBV6-2/TRBV6-3	TRBJ2-1	NA	NA	CASSYKSSYNEQFF	TGTGCCAGCAGTTATAAGAGCTCCTACAATGAGCAGTTCTTC
TRBV19	TRBJ1-5	NA	NA	CASRFRNQPQHF	TGTGCCAGTCGTTTTCGCAATCAGCCCCAGCATTTT
TRBV20-1	TRBJ2-7	NA	NA	CSASQTYEQYF	TGCAGTGCTAGTCAAACCTACGAGCAGTACTTC
TRBV30	TRBJ2-7	NA	NA	CAWSVQLYEQYF	TGTGCCTGGAGTGTACAGCTATACGAGCAGTACTTC
TRBV20-1	TRBJ2-2	NA	NA	CSARDRRGKSGEAGELFF	TGCAGTGCTAGAGATCGTCGGGGGAAATCAGGAGAGGCCGGGGAGCTGTTTTTT
TRBV10-3	TRBJ2-7	NA	NA	CAISDDARGQYF	TGTGCCATCAGTGATGACGCACGGGGGCAGTACTTC
TRBV28	TRBJ1-2	NA	NA	CASSLIRAQGYTF	TGTGCCAGCAGCTTGATCCGGGCTCAAGGCTACACCTTC
TRBV24-1	TRBJ1-5	NA	NA	CATSDPRTGGNQPQHF	TGTGCCACCAGTGACCCTCGGACGGGTGGGAATCAGCCCCAGCATTTT
TRBV20-1	TRBJ2-7	TRBD1	NA	CSGSRTGPYEQYF	TGCAGTGGAAGTAGGACAGGTCCCTACGAGCAGTACTTC
TRBV6-2/TRBV6-3	TRBJ2-5	TRBD1	NA	CASNKWTGQETQYF	TGTGCCAGCAACAAATGGACAGGGCAAGAGACCCAGTACTTC
TRBV5-1	TRBJ2-1	TRBD1	NA	CASNAQNPGQGSNEQFF	TGCGCCAGCAACGCCCAAAATCCGGGACAGGGATCCAATGAGCAGTTCTTC
TRBV6-2/TRBV6-3	TRBJ2-2	NA	NA	CASSSPGQVDYGELFF	TGTGCCAGCAGTTCCCCCGGCCAGGTGGATTACGGGGAGCTGTTTTTT
TRBV12-3/TRBV12-4	TRBJ2-1	NA	NA	CASSPRRGEQFF	TGTGCCAGCAGTCCCCGACGGGGGGAGCAGTTCTTC
TRBV5-4	TRBJ2-7	NA	few	CASSSGPGAYEQYF	TGTGCCAGCAGCTCGGGACCGGGCGCCTACGAGCAGTACTTC
TRBV5-1	TRBJ2-7	NA	NA	CASTRLRDGHYEQYF	TGCGCCAGCACCCGTCTTCGGGACGGCCACTACGAGCAGTACTTC
TRBV30	TRBJ1-1	NA	NA	CASTSSNTEAFF	TGTGCCTCTACTTCCTCGAACACTGAAGCTTTCTTT
TRBV12-3/TRBV12-4	TRBJ1-2	NA	NA	CASRMGPDYGYTF	TGTGCCAGCAGAATGGGACCCGACTATGGCTACACCTTC
TRBV6-2/TRBV6-3	TRBJ2-5	TRBD2	NA	CASSYPLAGYQETQYF	TGTGCCAGCAGTTACCCCCTAGCGGGATACCAAGAGACCCAGTACTTC
TRBV29-1	TRBJ2-7	NA	NA	CSVEGNSGGSYEQYF	TGCAGCGTTGAAGGTAATAGTGGGGGCTCCTACGAGCAGTACTTC
TRBV7-9	TRBJ1-1	TRBD1	NA	CASRPVTGGVTEAFF	TGTGCCAGCAGACCCGTTACAGGGGGCGTCACTGAAGCTTTCTTT
TRBV7-9	TRBJ2-1	NA	NA	CASSFKASEQFF	TGTGCCAGCAGCTTTAAAGCGAGTGAGCAGTTCTTC
TRBV5-6	TRBJ2-7	NA	NA	CASSLGPSKEQYF	TGTGCCAGCAGCTTAGGGCCGTCCAAGGAGCAGTACTTC
TRBV18	TRBJ1-2	NA	NA	CASSPSLDGDGYTF	TGTGCCAGCTCACCATCCTTGGACGGAGATGGCTACACCTTC
TRBV3-1	TRBJ1-2	TRBD1	NA	CASSQGTGGVGYTF	TGTGCCAGCAGCCAAGGGACAGGGGGAGTTGGCTACACCTTC
TRBV10-2	TRBJ1-1	NA	NA	CASSDTGRAYTEAFF	TGCGCCAGCAGTGACACGGGACGGGCTTACACTGAAGCTTTCTTT
TRBV6-1	TRBJ1-5	NA	NA	CASSVRRDQPQHF	TGTGCCAGCAGTGTGCGGCGAGATCAGCCCCAGCATTTT
TRBV5-4	TRBJ2-1	TRBD2	NA	CASRLLAGGNEQFF	TGTGCCAGCAGACTCCTAGCGGGAGGAAATGAGCAGTTCTTC
TRBV3-1	TRBJ2-5	NA	NA	CASSQGGQLQETQYF	TGTGCCAGCAGCCAAGGCGGACAGCTCCAAGAGACCCAGTACTTC
TRBV20-1	TRBJ2-4	TRBD1	NA	CSARHPTGAKGNIQYF	TGCAGTGCTAGACACCCGACAGGGGCTAAAGGGAACATTCAGTACTTC
TRBV9	TRBJ2-3	TRBD2	NA	CASSSPKREKTDTQYF	TGTGCCAGCAGCTCACCCAAGCGGGAGAAGACAGATACGCAGTATTTT
TRBV2	TRBJ1-2	TRBD1	NA	CASRADREAYGYTF	TGTGCCAGCAGAGCCGACAGGGAGGCCTATGGCTACACCTTC
TRBV24-1	TRBJ2-3	NA	NA	CATSAAGSTDTQYF	TGTGCCACCAGTGCCGCCGGGAGCACAGATACGCAGTATTTT
TRBV5-1	TRBJ2-7	TRBD1	NA	CASSLTGGKDEQYF	TGCGCCAGCAGCTTGACAGGGGGAAAAGACGAGCAGTACTTC
TRBV7-2	TRBJ1-5	NA	NA	CASSVVGTINQPQHF	TGTGCCAGCAGCGTTGTAGGCACCATTAATCAGCCCCAGCATTTT
TRBV9	TRBJ2-7	NA	NA	CASSVVPSEFYEQYF	TGTGCCAGCAGCGTAGTGCCTAGCGAGTTCTACGAGCAGTACTTC
TRBV6-2/TRBV6-3	TRBJ2-1	TRBD1	NA	CASRGTGDGNEQFF	TGTGCCAGCAGGGGGACAGGGGATGGCAATGAGCAGTTCTTC
TRBV7-3	TRBJ2-1	NA	once	CASSLDHSYNEQFF	TGTGCCAGCAGCCTGGACCACTCCTACAATGAGCAGTTCTTC
TRBV10-3	TRBJ2-7	TRBD1	NA	CAIRQQGDEQYF	TGTGCCATCAGACAACAGGGGGACGAGCAGTACTTC
TRBV6-5	TRBJ1-3	NA	NA	CASSWGKSGNTIYF	TGTGCCAGCAGTTGGGGGAAGTCGGGGAACACCATATATTTT
TRBV12-3/TRBV12-4	TRBJ2-2	TRBD2	NA	CASSFGAGAGGELFF	TGTGCCAGCAGTTTCGGGGCGGGAGCCGGCGGGGAGCTGTTTTTT
TRBV19	TRBJ2-5	NA	NA	CASSISQPETQYF	TGTGCCAGTAGTATATCCCAGCCCGAGACCCAGTACTTC
TRBV19	TRBJ2-1	NA	NA	CASSPRDTGWMDNEQFF	TGTGCCAGTAGTCCTAGGGACACAGGATGGATGGACAATGAGCAGTTCTTC
TRBV5-1	TRBJ2-2	TRBD2	NA	CASWGGAGELFF	TGCGCCAGCTGGGGGGGAGCCGGGGAGCTGTTTTTT